This T cell receptor beta chain was recorded in a study of shared clonotypes between healthy human individuals. Study-wide findings and caveats: Rarefaction analysis demonstrated incomplete sorted-subset sequencing notwithstanding large depth. Sequencing depth was expected to influence donor clonotype sharing.

A word on this clone: The antigen remains unidentified.

TCRdb keeps only in-frame clones here, not all; method: immunoSEQ multiplex PCR. The sample includes about 640,000 clones, around 72% of them seen just once. V gave up 3 bases and J gave up 4 bases; unmatched junction bases: 7. This CDR3 is 14 amino acids long. Germline loops: CDR1 GTSNPN, CDR2 SVGIG (reference sequence). Sequenced sample: memory CD4+ T cells sorted from blood. This sample's subset: CD45RA-negative fraction. The chain joins TRBV30 to TRBJ1-2, with 8 bases that match TRBD1. This clonotype originated in a woman in her twenties or thirties in good health. DNA for the CDR3: TGTGCCTGGAGCGCCGGGACAGGTGTCTATGGCTACACCTTC. Its translation: CAWSAGTGVYGYTF.